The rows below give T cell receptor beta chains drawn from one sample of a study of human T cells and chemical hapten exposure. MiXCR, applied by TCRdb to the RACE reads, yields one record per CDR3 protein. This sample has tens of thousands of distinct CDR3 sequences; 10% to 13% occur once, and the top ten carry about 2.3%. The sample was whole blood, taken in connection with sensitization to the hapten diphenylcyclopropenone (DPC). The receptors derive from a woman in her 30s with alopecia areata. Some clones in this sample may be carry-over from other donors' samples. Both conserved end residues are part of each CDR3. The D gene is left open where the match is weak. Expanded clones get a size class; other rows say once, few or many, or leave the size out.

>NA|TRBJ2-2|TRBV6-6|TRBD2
CASRKGAGGGTGELFF
TGTGCCAGCAGGAAAGGAGCGGGAGGAGGAACCGGGGAGCTGTTTTTT
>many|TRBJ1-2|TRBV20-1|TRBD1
CSARDNRQGNYGYTF
TGCAGTGCTAGAGATAATAGACAGGGAAATTATGGCTACACCTTC
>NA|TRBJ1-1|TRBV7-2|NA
CASSLAVSRLNTEAFF
TGTGCCAGCAGCTTAGCAGTATCTCGTCTGAACACTGAAGCTTTCTTT
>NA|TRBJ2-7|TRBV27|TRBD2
CASSQRGYEQYF
TGTGCCAGCAGTCAGCGGGGGTACGAGCAGTACTTC
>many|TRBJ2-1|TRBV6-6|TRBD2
CASSYLGLGGEQFF
TGTGCCAGCAGTTACCTAGGCCTGGGGGGGGAGCAGTTCTTC
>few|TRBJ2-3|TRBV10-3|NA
CAIKAHGLTDTQYF
TGTGCCATCAAGGCCCACGGGCTAACAGATACGCAGTATTTT
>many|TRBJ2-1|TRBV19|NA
CASTGDSYNEQFF
TGTGCCAGTACTGGGGATTCCTACAATGAGCAGTTCTTC
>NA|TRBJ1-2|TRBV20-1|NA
CSASHLTGYGYTF
TGCAGTGCTAGTCACTTAACGGGCTATGGCTACACCTTC
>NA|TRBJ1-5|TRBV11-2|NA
CASSLGLVNQPQHF
TGTGCCAGCAGCCTGGGACTGGTCAATCAGCCCCAGCATTTT
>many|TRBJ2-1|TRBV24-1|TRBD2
CATSDSPWRGSSYNEQFF
TGTGCCACCAGTGATTCGCCCTGGCGGGGGTCCTCCTACAATGAGCAGTTCTTC
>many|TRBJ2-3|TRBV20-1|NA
CSAGDSSSTDTQYF
TGCAGTGCGGGGGACTCGTCTAGCACAGATACGCAGTATTTT
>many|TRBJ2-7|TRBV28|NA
CASSPTGSVYEQYF
TGTGCCAGCAGTCCAACAGGGTCTGTCTACGAGCAGTACTTC
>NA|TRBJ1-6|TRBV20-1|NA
CSARQGYSPLHF
TGCAGTGCTAGACAGGGGTATTCACCCCTCCACTTT
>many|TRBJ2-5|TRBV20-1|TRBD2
CSARLAGETQYF
TGCAGTGCCCGACTAGCGGGAGAGACCCAGTACTTC
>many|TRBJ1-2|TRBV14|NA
CASSQDSRPSTGYTF
TGTGCCAGCAGCCAAGATTCCAGGCCATCGACGGGCTACACCTTC
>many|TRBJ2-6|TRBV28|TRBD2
CASSSSGRAISGANVLTF
TGTGCCAGCAGCTCTTCCGGGAGGGCCATCTCTGGGGCCAACGTCCTGACTTTC
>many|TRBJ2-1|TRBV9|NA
CASSQSPIAGRHNEQFF
TGTGCCAGCAGTCAATCTCCGATCGCGGGACGACACAATGAGCAGTTCTTC
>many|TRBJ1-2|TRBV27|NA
CASSLAGSRYGYTF
TGTGCCAGCAGTTTAGCCGGGTCACGCTATGGCTACACCTTC
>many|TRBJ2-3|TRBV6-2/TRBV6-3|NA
CASSYSMVGGSTDTQYF
TGTGCCAGCAGTTACTCGATGGTGGGGGGAAGCACAGATACGCAGTATTTT
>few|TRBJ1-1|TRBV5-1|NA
CASSLGSTEYEAFF
TGCGCCAGCAGCTTGGGGAGTACAGAGTATGAAGCTTTCTTT
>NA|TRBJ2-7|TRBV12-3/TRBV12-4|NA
CASSWGQSYEQYF
TGTGCCAGCAGTTGGGGCCAGTCCTACGAGCAGTACTTC
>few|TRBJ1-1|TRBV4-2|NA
CASSQDFRQTEAFF
TGTGCCAGCAGCCAAGATTTCCGGCAGACTGAAGCTTTCTTT
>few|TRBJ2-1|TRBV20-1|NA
CSARAGSEKNNEQFF
TGCAGTGCTAGAGCTGGTAGCGAGAAGAACAATGAGCAGTTCTTC
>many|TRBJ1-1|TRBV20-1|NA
CSARKGSTNTEAFF
TGCAGTGCTAGAAAGGGGTCAACAAACACTGAAGCTTTCTTT
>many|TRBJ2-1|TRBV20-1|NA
CTLSRRIYNEQFF
TGCACTCTCTCTAGGAGGATCTACAATGAGCAGTTCTTC
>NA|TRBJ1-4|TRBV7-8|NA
CASSLGRVHEKLFF
TGTGCCAGCAGCTTAGGCAGGGTTCATGAAAAACTGTTTTTT
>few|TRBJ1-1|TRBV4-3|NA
CASSQGDRTEAFF
TGCGCCAGCAGCCAAGGAGATCGGACTGAAGCTTTCTTT
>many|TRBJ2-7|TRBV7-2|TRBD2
CASSPTIAGSSYEQYF
TGTGCCAGCAGCCCAACTATAGCGGGGAGCTCCTACGAGCAGTACTTC
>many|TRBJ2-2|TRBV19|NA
CASTITGTGELFF
TGTGCCAGTACAATCACTGGGACCGGGGAGCTGTTTTTT
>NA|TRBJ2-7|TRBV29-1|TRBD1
CSFRDSVYEQYF
TGCAGCTTCCGGGACAGTGTCTACGAGCAGTACTTC
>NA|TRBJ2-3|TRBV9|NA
CASSGPEGTQYF
TGTGCCAGCAGCGGTCCCGAAGGTACGCAGTATTTT
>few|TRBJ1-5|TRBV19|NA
CASSISGNNQPQHF
TGTGCCAGTAGTATTTCAGGGAACAATCAGCCCCAGCATTTT
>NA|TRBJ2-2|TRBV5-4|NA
CASSLAPAANTGELFF
TGTGCCAGCAGCTTGGCGCCAGCCGCGAACACCGGGGAGCTGTTTTTT
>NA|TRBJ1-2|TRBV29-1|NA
CSVDYGYTF
TGCAGCGTTGATTATGGCTACACCTTC
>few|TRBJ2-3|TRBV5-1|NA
CASSPGGPTDTQYF
TGCGCCAGCAGCCCAGGGGGGCCCACAGATACGCAGTATTTT
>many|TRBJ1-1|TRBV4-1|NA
CASSLDSASVAFF
TGCGCCAGCAGCCTAGACAGTGCCAGCGTGGCTTTCTTT